Given below is one T cell receptor (beta chain) in context. The source of the sample is a study of blood T cell repertoires in COVID-19. With V trimmed by 1 base and J by 0 bases, 11 bases remained unmatched. Germline CDR1 LGHNA, CDR2 YNFKEQ. CDR3 size: 19 residues. Clones were sequenced by immunoSEQ multiplex PCR, and TCRdb holds only the in-frame ones, with some missing. Among tens of thousands of clones listed, 84% were seen once. The sequencing input was peripheral blood. The clonotype originates from a man aged 60-69 years with acute or convalescent COVID-19. The chain recombines TRBV4-2 with TRBJ2-2; 7 positions agree with TRBD2. The chain's CDR3 is CASSQVGYSTSPNTGELFF. The CDR3 DNA sequence: TGTGCCAGCAGCCAAGTCGGATACTCGACTAGCCCGAACACCGGGGAGCTGTTTTTT.